Listed here are 5 T cell receptor beta chains from one sample, sequenced in a study of T cells in Graves' hyperthyroidism and ophthalmopathy. What was amplified from RNA transcripts were TCR beta CDR3 regions. During a first-round RT-PCR of the TCR CDR3, the HTBI primer set was used. Each CDR3 protein gets one entry after TCRdb re-called the multiplex PCR reads with MiXCR. Among 300,000 to 450,000 distinct CDR3 sequences, around 13% were seen once, and the ten largest hold around 20%. Sequenced sample: blood. These receptors were collected from a woman in her twenties or thirties with Graves' ophthalmopathy.

This clonotype occurred many times. This chain joins TRBV11-2 and TRBJ2-5; maybe TRBD2 (6 bases). V dropped 1 base and J dropped 5 bases, with 23 bases sitting between them. This CDR3 comprises 18 residues. Germline-derived CDR1 and CDR2 are SGHAT and FQNNGV. The CDR3 nucleotides are TGTGCCAGCAGCTTAGGGGGAATGGGTTTGACTAGGGTGGAGACCCAGTACTTC. This codes for CASSLGGMGLTRVETQYF.

Only a few counts were recorded for this clonotype. A much more abundant neighbour one base away suggests this may be a read error. The rearrangement links TRBV5-5 to TRBJ2-7; possibly TRBD2 for D (5 bases). V was pared by 0 bases and J by 5 bases, with 15 bases between. Per the germline V gene, CDR1 is SGHKS and CDR2 is YYEKEE (reference sequence). The CDR3 contains 15 residues. In DNA, the CDR3 is TGTGCCAGCAGCTTGGCCGTCGGTAAGCGGAACGAGCAGTACTTC. Its protein product is CASSLAVGKRNEQYF.

The gene calls are TRBV6-1 and TRBJ2-2, with TRBD2 matching over 7 bases. Trimming took 6 bases from V and 0 from J; bases not matched to a gene: 4. Germline V lookup: CDR1 MNHNS, CDR2 SASEGT. This CDR3 spans 15 amino acids. The CDR3 region has the DNA TGTGCCAGCAGAGGGAGGGCAACGAACACCGGGGAGCTGTTTTTT. It translates to CASRGRATNTGELFF.

This clonotype was observed at least ten times. The chain recombines TRBV12-3 or TRBV12-4 with TRBJ1-5, with a weak D call TRBD1 (6 bases). CDR3 size: 14 residues. V was clipped by 5 bases and J by 3 bases, with 11 bases between them. The CDR3 protein is CASSLQGNNQPQHF. In DNA form, the CDR3 reads TGTGCCAGCAGTCTACAGGGAAACAATCAGCCCCAGCATTTT.

This clonotype was recorded many times. The chain uses TRBV11-2 and TRBJ2-1; D perhaps matches TRBD1 (6 bases). V lost 1 base and J 4 bases, leaving 11 bases between the germline ends. CDR1 and CDR2 from the germline V gene are SGHAT and FQNNGV. This CDR3 spans 15 amino acids. In DNA form, the CDR3 reads TGTGCCAGCAGCTTAGGGGCCGGACAGTACAATGAGCAGTTCTTC. It encodes CASSLGAGQYNEQFF.